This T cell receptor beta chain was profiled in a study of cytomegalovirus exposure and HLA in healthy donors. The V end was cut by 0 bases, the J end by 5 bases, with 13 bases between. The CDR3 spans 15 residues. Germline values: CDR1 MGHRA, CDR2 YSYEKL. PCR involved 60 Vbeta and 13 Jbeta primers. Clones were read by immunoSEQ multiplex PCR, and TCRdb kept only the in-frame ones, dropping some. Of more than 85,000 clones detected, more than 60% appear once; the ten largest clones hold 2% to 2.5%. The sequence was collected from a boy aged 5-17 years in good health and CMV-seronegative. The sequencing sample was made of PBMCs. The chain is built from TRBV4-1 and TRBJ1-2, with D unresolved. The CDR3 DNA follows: TGCGCCAGCAGCCAAGAATTAGGCGGAGATTATGGCTACACCTTC. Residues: CASSQELGGDYGYTF.